Listed here is a single TCR beta chain. This clonotype was seen a few times. It has no known antigen specificity. There are no base qualities to consult, and no much larger clone falls within one base. The data are from a study of CD8 T cells in Susac syndrome (dated 2019 in TCRdb). About the investigation overall: Of the Susac syndrome patients who were sequenced, under ten were in clinical remission while roughly six had clinically active disease. At blood withdrawal, Susac syndrome patients were therapy-naive, treated with corticosteroids (with IVIg additionally given to some), or treated with IVIg alone. Repertoire sequencing was used to test whether CD8+ T cell activation and differentiation in Susac syndrome was antigen driven. The clonality of the CD8+ T cell repertoire was compared across approximately eleven healthy donors, some 14 Susac syndrome patients and about 16 multiple sclerosis patients.

From the cysteine through the phenylalanine, the CDR3 covers 13 amino acids. The DNA shown is the 39-base CDR3, in frame from base 1. CDR1 and CDR2 were assigned from the germline V gene (reference sequence) as MNHEY and SMNVEV. At the junction V is shortened by 3 bases and J by 3 bases, with 9 bases in between. RNA was extracted with the RNeasy kit and about 0.5 to 1 ug was reverse transcribed using random hexamers. TCR beta CDR3 regions were amplified with the immunoSEQ multiplex PCR assay covering 54 Vbeta and 13 Jbeta segments. PCR amplification bias was corrected by using a synthetic template baseline for primer optimization and computational correction. The paper's processing steps were these. Reads were annotated to V, D and J genes per IMGT and analyzed with immunoSEQ Analyzer, keeping only productive sequences. To calculate clonality, Shannon entropy was normalized by log2 of the number of productive unique sequences and then subtracted from one. For each patient and control, public and private clones were evaluated within the 100 most prevalent clones. Clones were defined as Susac-specific if absent from the healthy and MS cohorts, from over a thousand published viral clones and from other ImmuneACCESS disease sequences. The public reads were run again by TCRdb, first through fastp at Q25 and then through MiXCR, and only productive beta chains were kept. One record per CDR3 amino acid sequence lists the most common genes and DNA. It is TCRdb's table, rather than the study itself, that gives the V and J calls and clone size. The sample has around 81,000 distinct CDR3 sequences on record, 94% of them singletons. The ten largest clones capture less than 0.95% of the sample.

High-throughput TCR beta sequencing profiled peripheral blood CD8+ and CD4+ T cells from healthy donors, Susac syndrome patients and multiple sclerosis patients. The Susac syndrome patients fulfilled recently defined diagnostic criteria for either definite or probable disease. Bulk CD8+ and CD4+ T cells were purified by magnetic negative isolation, whereas CD8+ TEMRA cells were enriched by FACS. Blood was collected in EDTA tubes and processed within 24 hours, with PBMCs isolated through density gradient centrifugation. PBMCs intended for TCR sequencing were cryopreserved in liquid nitrogen and were subsequently thawed in a 37 degrees C water bath. The sorted or isolated CD4+, CD8+ and CD8+ TEMRA cells reached a purity of at least 90%. On the study overall, not on this receptor specifically: The TCR sequencing and HLA analysis was acknowledged to have included a relatively small number of individuals. In the total CD8+ and CD8+ TEMRA repertoires, around 15 and five Susac-specific public clones, respectively, were identified. Clonal expansion was observed in Susac syndrome CD8+ repertoires, with the highest expansion in CD8+ TEMRA cells and greater expansion in clinically active than in remitting patients.

The sequenced sample was CD8+ T cells from PBMCs. This sequence uses TRBV27 and TRBJ2-7, with no confidently assigned D gene. This receptor was identified in a human donor with Susac syndrome. The CDR3 loop reads CASSFLASYEQYF. The base sequence is TGTGCCAGCAGTTTTTTGGCTAGCTACGAGCAGTACTTC.